This T cell receptor (beta chain) was documented in a study of response to subunit inactivated influenza vaccine. Overall study findings and caveats: The study's authors posited that every seasonal influenza vaccination enlists few new T cells.

This clonotype has a handful of counts. Its antigen remains unknown. The CDR3 sequence is 14 residues long. Trimming removed 5 bases from V and 6 bases from J; junction bases left unmatched: 3. TCRdb used MiXCR to reprocess the RT-PCR reads, holding one entry per CDR3 protein. This sample has some 500,000 distinct CDR3 sequences, with 16% found just once. The chain carries TRBV12-3 or TRBV12-4 and TRBJ2-1; 11 nucleotides match TRBD1. The source material was CD4+ T cells sorted from PBMCs, sampled roughly 24 months after vaccination. This clonotype originated in a man between 50 and 70 years old who received an inactivated influenza vaccine. Here the CDR3 reads CASSLDRGPNEQFF. The DNA of the CDR3 is TGTGCCAGCAGTCTGGACAGGGGGCCCAATGAGCAGTTCTTC.